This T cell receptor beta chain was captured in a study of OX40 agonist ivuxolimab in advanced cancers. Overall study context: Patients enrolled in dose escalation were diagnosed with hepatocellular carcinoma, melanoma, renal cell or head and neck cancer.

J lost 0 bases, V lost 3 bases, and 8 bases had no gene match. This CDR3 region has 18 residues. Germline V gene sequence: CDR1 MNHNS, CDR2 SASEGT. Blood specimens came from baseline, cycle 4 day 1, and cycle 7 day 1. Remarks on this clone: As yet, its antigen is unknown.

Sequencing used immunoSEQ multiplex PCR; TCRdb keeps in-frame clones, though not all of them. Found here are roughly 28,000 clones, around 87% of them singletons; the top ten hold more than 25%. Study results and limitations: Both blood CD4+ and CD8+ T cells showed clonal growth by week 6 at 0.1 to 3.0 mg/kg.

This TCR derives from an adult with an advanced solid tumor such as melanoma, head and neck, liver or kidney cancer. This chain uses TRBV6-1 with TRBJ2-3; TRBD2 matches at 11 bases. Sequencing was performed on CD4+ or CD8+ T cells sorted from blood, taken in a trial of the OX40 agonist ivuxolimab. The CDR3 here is CASSDRLAGGPSTDTQYF. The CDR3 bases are TGTGCCAGCAGTGACCGCCTAGCGGGGGGTCCCAGCACAGATACGCAGTATTTT.